The T cell receptor (beta chain) under discussion was sequenced for a study of graft-versus-host responses after intestinal transplantation. Overall study: In this cohort, recipients had multivisceral, liver-intestinal, or isolated intestinal transplants. Recipients uniformly received anti-thymocyte globulin induction, followed by tacrolimus and steroids for two to four years.

This table comes from immunoSEQ multiplex PCR, and its TCRdb copy is limited to in-frame clones, with some not included. The sample includes roughly 80,000 clones, around 93% of them seen just once. Study observations and caveats: Analysis identified GvH clones in recipient marrow, with some appearing first in ileum or blood. Within allografts, high graft-versus-host to host-versus-graft clonal ratios were seen among patients with graft-donor T cell macrochimerism.

For this clone: What it recognizes is unknown.

The input for sequencing was PBMCs, taken 98 days after intestinal transplantation. The clonotype originates from a human patient who received an intestinal transplant, so some T cells may come from the graft donor.

CDR3 residues: CASSPSRDRGIYEQYF. CDR3 bases: TGTGCCAGCAGTCCGTCCCGGGACAGGGGGATCTACGAGCAGTACTTC. The chain is built from TRBV27 and TRBJ2-7, with 11 bases fitting TRBD1. This CDR3 is 16 amino acids long. V shed 5 bases, J shed 3 bases, and the junction held 9 bases outside the gene matches. Germline-derived CDR1 and CDR2 are MNHEY and SMNVEV (reference sequence).